Here is one T cell receptor beta chain with its context. Its specificity is not known. CDR1 and CDR2 (germline): GTSNPN, SVGIG (reference sequence). Trimming took 1 base from V and 3 from J, leaving 12 bases between them. This CDR3 region has 14 residues. As to treatment: approximately 9-day PBMC culture with coronavirus spike peptide pools or control peptides (ViraFEST assay). Following expansion of antigen-specific T cells with peptide pools, ViraFEST then sequenced TCRs. The entry originates in a study of vaccination and CD4 T cells after COVID-19. About the study: Several convalescent patients had mild and one had severe PCR-confirmed SARS-CoV-2 disease. Sampling after COVID took place at a median of around 110 days (range 35 to 161) following diagnosis.

The assay that was used to sequence DNA from cultured CD4+ T cells was the Oncomine TCR Beta short-read assay. TCRdb used MiXCR to reprocess the PCR reads, holding one entry per CDR3 protein. The sample comprises tens of thousands of distinct CDR3 sequences, under 75% of which are singletons, and 8.6% rests with the top ten. This clonotype was sampled from a human donor who had recovered from COVID-19. The chain employs TRBV30 and TRBJ1-2; tentatively, D is TRBD1 (6 bases). The material sequenced was CD4+ T cells from blood, cultured in vitro. For the CDR3, the DNA is TGTGCCTGGAGTGGGGGCGGGGGCCACTATGGCTACACCTTC. Translated, it gives CAWSGGGGHYGYTF.